Following are 17 T cell receptor beta chains from one sample sequenced in a study of blood T cells in healthy people across ages. Primed by a sample-barcoded 5' primer and a J-beta primer mix, a second PCR proceeded for roughly 6 to 12 cycles. TCRdb recomputed calls from the 5' RACE reads with MiXCR, one row per CDR3 protein. The sample shows 1,800,000 or so distinct CDR3 sequences, 30% to 40% of them seen only once. Sample: blood. The receptors were gathered from a human donor in good health.

The V call is TRBV25-1, the J call TRBJ2-3; D unresolved. Trimming took off 6 bases at V and 7 bases at J, with 17 bases between the two ends. This CDR3 has 14 residues. CDR1 and CDR2 from the germline V gene are MGHDK and SYGVNS. The CDR3 coding sequence is TGTGCCAGCAGCTATAGTGGGTTCAAAAATACGCAGTATTTT. Protein product: CASSYSGFKNTQYF.

The CDR3 DNA is TGTGCCAGCACTATGGGACAGGGGGGAGATGAAGCTTTCTTT. Translation gives CASTMGQGGDEAFF. The chain couples TRBV7-9 to TRBJ1-1, with 11 positions matching TRBD1. This CDR3 contains 14 residues. With V trimmed by 7 bases and J by 7 bases, 8 bases remained unmatched. Germline lookup yields CDR1 SEHNR and CDR2 FQNEAQ (reference sequence).

The J gene is TRBJ2-4, the V gene TRBV29-1; a weak D match, TRBD2 (7 bases). The last part of the DNA fits TRBJ2-7 better; the J call may be wrong. The CDR3 is 16 residues long. Germline V lookup: CDR1 SQVTM, CDR2 ANQGSEA. The CDR3 here is CSVLLWGGEIPYEQYF. The CDR3 coding sequence is TGCAGCGTTCTCTTGTGGGGGGGCGAGATACCTTACGAGCAGTACTTC.

The table lists this clonotype with a few counts. This chain links TRBV27 with TRBJ1-2; D gene uncertain. CDR1 MNHEY and CDR2 SMNVEV come from the germline V gene (reference sequence). V lost 5 bases and J lost 5, with 12 bases in between. This CDR3 is built from 13 residues. CDR3 residues: CASSPDGPYGYTF. CDR3 DNA sequence: TGTGCCAGCAGTCCCGACGGACCTTATGGCTACACCTTC.

This clonotype came up a few times. The chain carries TRBV27 and TRBJ2-1; D is possibly TRBD1 (6 bases). Germline assignment: CDR1 MNHEY and CDR2 SMNVEV (reference sequence). The CDR3 runs 17 residues. The germline V and J ends were trimmed by 2 bases and 0 bases, with 14 bases remaining between them. This chain's CDR3 is CASSLGGGLSSYNEQFF. The CDR3 region has the DNA TGTGCCAGCAGTTTAGGTGGGGGCTTAAGCTCCTACAATGAGCAGTTCTTC.

The V gene is TRBV10-3, the J gene TRBJ2-3, with D uncertain. In germline, CDR1 is ENHRY, CDR2 SYGVKD. The V end lost 6 bases, the J end lost 3 bases, and 19 bases lay between the germline ends. The CDR3 extends over 16 amino acids. In nucleotides, the CDR3 is TGTGCCATCAGACCTGTGGTGGGTGGGGAAACAGATACGCAGTATTTT. Its translation is CAIRPVVGGETDTQYF.

The table lists this clonotype with a few counts. An end of the junction does not agree with germline; a read error may underlie this. The V gene is TRBV20-1, the J gene TRBJ2-7; D may be TRBD2 (6 bases). The CDR3 has 15 amino acids. CDR1 is DFQATT, CDR2 SNEGSKA, per germline (reference sequence). CDR3: CNARRGTQGLDEQYF. The CDR3 coding sequence is TGCAATGCTAGGAGGGGTACCCAAGGACTCGACGAGCAGTACTTC.

The chain uses TRBV6-1 and TRBJ2-2; D might be TRBD2 (5 bases). The V gene lost 3 bases and the J gene lost 7 bases, with 12 bases spanning the gap. This CDR3 is 14 amino acids long. Per germline, CDR1 MNHNS and CDR2 SASEGT. The CDR3 DNA sequence: TGTGCCAGCAGTGATAGGTCGCGGGTCGGGGAGCTGTTTTTT. It codes for CASSDRSRVGELFF.

The chain carries TRBV3-1 and TRBJ2-7; tentative D call: TRBD1 (7 bases). Between the trimmed V and J ends, which lost 0 bases and 2 bases, there was a span of 11 bases. Germline V gene sequence: CDR1 LGHDT, CDR2 YNNKEL (reference sequence). This CDR3 has 15 residues. CDR3: CASSQDQGGPYEQYF. DNA of the CDR3: TGTGCCAGCAGCCAAGATCAGGGGGGCCCCTACGAGCAGTACTTC.

This clonotype was seen more than once but under ten times. The chain couples TRBV27 to TRBJ1-1, with unresolved D. In germline, CDR1 is MNHEY, CDR2 SMNVEV (reference sequence). CDR3 length equals 14 residues. V was shortened by 7 bases and J by 3 bases, with 15 bases between the two germline ends. CDR3 nucleotides: TGTGCCAGCACGCCCCCCGGGCTCGACACTGAAGCTTTCTTT. Encoded protein: CASTPPGLDTEAFF.

The chain combines TRBV28 with TRBJ1-2, with TRBD1 matching over 10 bases. The CDR3 has 16 amino acids. Losses at the gene ends were 4 bases for V and 0 bases for J; bases not matched to a gene: 5. CDR1 is MDHEN and CDR2 is SYDVKM in the germline V gene. CDR3 sequence: CASSSGTGVPNYGYTF. Here the CDR3 DNA reads TGTGCCAGCAGTTCCGGGACAGGGGTCCCTAACTATGGCTACACCTTC.

The J gene is TRBJ1-2, the V gene TRBV7-2; the match to TRBD1 covers 7 bases. Trimming at V came to 1 base and at J to 6 bases, leaving 14 bases not matched to a gene. The CDR3 consists of 17 residues. Germline V lookup: CDR1 SGHTA, CDR2 FQGNSA. The CDR3 DNA reads TGTGCCAGCAGCTTAGTTTCTCTGACAGGGAAGATGAATGGCTACACCTTC. Residues: CASSLVSLTGKMNGYTF.

This clonotype appeared a single time. The chain employs TRBV15 and TRBJ1-4; D is unclear. The CDR3 length is 15 residues. Trimming pared 5 bases from V and 0 bases from J, leaving 10 bases between. Per germline, CDR1 LNHNV and CDR2 YYDKDF (reference sequence). CDR3 sequence reads: CATSPVRSTNEKLFF. The CDR3 region has the DNA TGTGCCACCAGCCCAGTCAGGTCAACTAATGAAAAACTGTTTTTT.

This chain joins TRBV5-1 and TRBJ2-7; D is tentatively TRBD1 or TRBD2 (5 bases each). Germline-derived CDR1 and CDR2 are SGHRS and YFSETQ. V gave up 0 bases and J gave up 0 bases, with 13 bases separating them. CDR3 length equals 16 residues. This chain's CDR3 is CASSLAPGTGSYEQYF. The CDR3 bases are TGCGCCAGCAGCTTGGCTCCCGGGACGGGCTCCTACGAGCAGTACTTC. Full variable domain (remainder filled in from reference TRBV5-1 and TRBJ2-7): KAGVTQTPRYLIKTRGQQVTLSCSPISGHRSVSWYQQTPGQGLQFLFEYFSETQRNKGNFPGRFSGRQFSNSRSEMNVSTLELGDSALYLCASSLAPGTGSYEQYFGPGTRLTVT.

This chain links TRBV24-1 with TRBJ2-2, with a possible D match to TRBD1 (6 bases). The V end lost 7 bases, the J end lost 4 bases, and 9 bases lay between the germline ends. Looked up from germline, CDR1 is KGHDR and CDR2 is SFDVKD. This CDR3 contains 13 residues. CDR3 protein: CATSRTVTGELFF. The DNA for the CDR3 is TGTGCCACCAGCCGGACAGTCACCGGGGAGCTGTTTTTT.

J is TRBJ2-7 and V is TRBV2; D possibly corresponds to TRBD1 (6 bases). This CDR3 is built from 15 residues. The germline V gene encodes CDR1 SNHLY and CDR2 FYNNEI. Trimming cost V 4 bases and J 0 bases, with 13 bases left between them. CDR3 loop: CASSVSLGHSYEQYF. Written as DNA, the CDR3 is TGTGCCAGCAGTGTCTCTCTGGGACACTCCTACGAGCAGTACTTC.

The chain uses TRBV10-3 and TRBJ2-3; D is perhaps TRBD2 (5 bases). Trimming removed 0 bases from V and 2 bases from J, with 15 bases in between. This CDR3 region has 17 residues. Germline values: CDR1 ENHRY, CDR2 SYGVKD. CDR3 protein: CAISESRVSGITDTQYF. In DNA form, the CDR3 reads TGTGCCATCAGTGAGTCGAGGGTTTCGGGAATCACAGATACGCAGTATTTT.